The 29 T cell receptor beta chains reported below all come from one sample, sequenced in a study of shared clonotypes between healthy human individuals. Sequencing was performed with immunoSEQ multiplex PCR; in TCRdb, only in-frame clones are kept and a portion is missing. Counted here are some 2.4 million clones, roughly 93% occurring once; the ten biggest clones make up around 0.37%. Sequenced sample: naive CD4+ T cells from PBMCs. Stated subset: CD45RA+ positively selected. These receptor sequences come from a young man in good health. Some clones in this sample may be carry-over from other donors' samples.

The CDR3, as DNA: TGTGCCTGGGTTAGGGGGGGCCTCACCCCCTACGAGCAGTACTTC. It is translated as CAWVRGGLTPYEQYF. This chain connects TRBV30 to TRBJ2-7, with D perhaps matching TRBD2 (7 bases). With 5 bases removed from V and 2 bases from J, the gap between germline ends came to 19 bases. Germline lookup yields CDR1 GTSNPN and CDR2 SVGIG (reference sequence). The CDR3 has 15 amino acids.

The rearrangement uses TRBV6-5 and TRBJ1-1; D not resolved. The CDR3 runs to 13 residues. CDR1 and CDR2 (germline): MNHEY, SVGAGI. V was cut by 2 bases and J by 8 bases, with 12 bases left in between. The CDR3 sequence is CASSYMWGGEAFF. Here the CDR3 DNA reads TGTGCCAGCAGTTACATGTGGGGTGGGGAAGCTTTCTTT.

The V and J genes are TRBV28 and TRBJ2-1, with unresolved D. The CDR3 contains 15 residues. V was pared by 5 bases and J by 8 bases, with 19 bases between. The germline V gene has CDR1 MDHEN and CDR2 SYDVKM. In DNA, the CDR3 is TGTGCCAGCAGTAAGCGATTCGGAACCTGGTATGAGCAGTTCTTC. Its translation: CASSKRFGTWYEQFF.

This chain connects TRBV29-1 to TRBJ1-5; D remains ambiguous. V dropped 5 bases and J dropped 0 bases, with 5 bases sitting between them. Germline values: CDR1 SQVTM, CDR2 ANQGSEA. The CDR3 is made up of 12 amino acids. CDR3 sequence (DNA): TGCAGCGTTAAGAATAGCAATCAGCCCCAGCATTTT. Encoded protein: CSVKNSNQPQHF.

To note about this clone: Distinct nucleotide sequences in the sample also encode this CDR3. The genes are TRBV29-1 and TRBJ2-7, with 7 bases that match TRBD1. Germline-derived CDR1 and CDR2 are SQVTM and ANQGSEA. Trimming took 6 bases from V and 6 from J; bases not matched to a gene: 5. The CDR3 extends over 11 amino acids. CDR3 region: CSVRTGGEQYF. In nucleotides, the CDR3 is TGCAGCGTCCGGACAGGAGGCGAGCAGTACTTC.

The V call is TRBV6-1, the J call TRBJ2-5; a weak D match, TRBD2 (5 bases). V shed 5 bases and J shed 1 base, with 8 bases lying between them. Germline values: CDR1 MNHNS, CDR2 SASEGT. The CDR3 contains 13 residues. The CDR3 spells CASSRGSQETQYF. The CDR3 bases are TGTGCCAGCAGTCGGGGATCCCAAGAGACCCAGTACTTC.

This clone was observed a single time. V usage is TRBV18 and J usage is TRBJ1-1; D is unclear. V was cut by 4 bases and J by 5 bases, with 14 bases left in between. Germline lookup yields CDR1 KGHSH and CDR2 LQKENI. This CDR3 comprises 14 residues. CDR3 sequence: CASSLTLSQTEAFF. CDR3 in DNA: TGTGCCAGCTCACTCACCCTTTCACAGACTGAAGCTTTCTTT. The full variable domain, with the rest looked up from reference TRBV18 and TRBJ1-1, is NAGVMQNPRHLVRRRGQEARLRCSPMKGHSHVYWYRQLPEEGLKFMVYLQKENIIDESGMPKERFSAEFPKEGPSILRIQQVVRGDSAAYFCASSLTLSQTEAFFGQGTRLTVV.

This chain joins TRBV5-8 and TRBJ2-3; 7 positions agree with TRBD2. This CDR3 has 17 amino acids. Germline CDR1 SGHTS, CDR2 YDEGEE. V lost 4 bases and J lost 1; bases outside the gene matches: 12. The CDR3, as DNA: TGTGCCAGCAGCCCGAGGGAGGGGTTCAGTGGCACAGATACGCAGTATTTT. It specifies CASSPREGFSGTDTQYF.

The chain has TRBV6-5 and TRBJ2-5, with D possibly matching TRBD1 (6 bases). Germline assignment: CDR1 MNHEY and CDR2 SVGAGI. This CDR3 is 14 amino acids long. V was cut by 6 bases and J by 0 bases, with 11 bases left in between. CDR3 in amino acids: CASSWTVNQETQYF. Here the CDR3 DNA reads TGTGCCAGCAGCTGGACAGTTAACCAAGAGACCCAGTACTTC.

The rearrangement links TRBV29-1 to TRBJ1-1, with D possibly matching TRBD1 (5 bases). V gave up 4 bases and J gave up 4 bases, with 19 bases separating them. The CDR3 is 15 residues long. Per germline, CDR1 SQVTM and CDR2 ANQGSEA. The CDR3 reads CSVVGMGGKFTEAFF. CDR3 bases: TGCAGCGTTGTTGGGATGGGGGGGAAGTTCACTGAAGCTTTCTTT.

The genes are TRBV7-8 and TRBJ2-1, with TRBD2 identical over 14 bases. V lost 2 bases and J lost 12; bases outside the gene matches: 9. CDR1 SGHVS and CDR2 FQNEAQ come from the germline V gene. The length of the CDR3 is 16 residues. CDR3 sequence: CASSLLGTSGRSGQFF. The CDR3 nucleotides read TGTGCCAGCAGCTTATTAGGGACTAGCGGGAGATCAGGGCAGTTCTTC. The full variable domain, with the rest looked up from reference TRBV7-8 and TRBJ2-1, is GAGVSQSPRYKVAKRGQDVALRCDPISGHVSLFWYQQALGQGPEFLTYFQNEAQLDKSGLPSDRFFAERPEGSVSTLKIQRTQQEDSAVYLCASSLLGTSGRSGQFFGPGTRLTVL.

The chain has TRBV5-1 and TRBJ2-2; the D gene is possibly TRBD1 (5 bases). Trimming removed 3 bases at V and 5 bases at J, with 11 bases between. Per the germline V gene, CDR1 is SGHRS and CDR2 is YFSETQ. The CDR3 runs 14 residues. In DNA form, the CDR3 reads TGCGCCAGCAGCTCCAGGGTAATAACCGGGGAGCTGTTTTTT. It encodes CASSSRVITGELFF.

V is TRBV28 and J is TRBJ1-2; no reliable D call. The CDR3 consists of 13 residues. Between the trimmed V and J ends, which lost 7 bases and 2 bases, there was a span of 11 bases. The germline CDR1 and CDR2 sequences are MDHEN and SYDVKM. CDR3 sequence (DNA): TGTGCCAGCACCCCTGGCGGGAACTATGGCTACACCTTC. Translated, it gives CASTPGGNYGYTF.

The chain is built from TRBV9 and TRBJ1-2; no clear D gene. With 0 bases removed from V and 2 bases from J, the gap between germline ends came to 8 bases. From germline, CDR1 is SGDLS and CDR2 YYNGEE. This CDR3 spans 14 amino acids. The CDR3 region has the DNA TGTGCCAGCAGCGTAGCTGCAGGCAACTATGGCTACACCTTC. It specifies CASSVAAGNYGYTF.

The genes are TRBV27 and TRBJ2-4; D tentatively fits TRBD1 or TRBD2 (5 bases each). Germline V gene lookup returns CDR1 MNHEY and CDR2 SMNVEV (reference sequence). V was trimmed by 7 bases and J by 0 bases, leaving 19 bases between them. CDR3 length equals 17 residues. The CDR3 sequence: CASTTRIGGAAKNIQYF. The CDR3 DNA is TGTGCCAGCACCACCCGGATTGGGGGTGCAGCCAAAAACATTCAGTACTTC.

This rearrangement joins TRBV4-1 to TRBJ2-7, with D uncertain. Trimming took 2 bases from V and 3 from J, leaving 8 bases between them. This CDR3 region has 13 residues. CDR1 is MGHRA and CDR2 is YSYEKL in the germline V gene. CDR3 loop: CASSQLVFYEQYF. CDR3 DNA: TGCGCCAGCAGCCAACTTGTCTTCTACGAGCAGTACTTC.

This sequence joins TRBV28 and TRBJ1-1, with a possible D match to TRBD1 (5 bases). Germline V lookup: CDR1 MDHEN, CDR2 SYDVKM. This CDR3 has 21 amino acids. The ends were cut back, 1 base at V and 2 bases at J, with 29 bases in the middle. The CDR3, as DNA: TGTGCCAGCAGTTTATCTTGGGGGATAGGAGAGAAAGGGACCCTCAACACTGAAGCTTTCTTT. This gives the protein CASSLSWGIGEKGTLNTEAFF.

The chain carries TRBV30 and TRBJ2-7, with D maybe TRBD1 (6 bases). The germline gives CDR1 GTSNPN, CDR2 SVGIG (reference sequence). Trimming took 0 bases from V and 6 from J, leaving 15 bases between them. The CDR3 extends over 14 amino acids. DNA of the CDR3: TGTGCCTGGAGTGTACAGGGCCGACTCCTCGAGCAGTACTTC. Its translation: CAWSVQGRLLEQYF.

This chain uses TRBV28 with TRBJ1-5; TRBD1 aligns across 10 bases. This CDR3 region has 16 residues. Germline values: CDR1 MDHEN, CDR2 SYDVKM. V shed 6 bases, J shed 3 bases, and the junction held 8 bases outside the gene matches. DNA for the CDR3: TGTGCCAGCAGCGCCCCGGGACAGGGGAACAATCAGCCCCAGCATTTT. Protein sequence: CASSAPGQGNNQPQHF.

The gene calls are TRBV7-3 and TRBJ2-3, with 10 bases aligning to TRBD2. J gave up 6 bases and V 3 bases, and 9 bases lay outside the gene matches. CDR1 and CDR2 (germline): SGHTA, FQGTGA. The CDR3 extends over 16 amino acids. The CDR3 here is CASSFTSGTGWDTQYF. DNA for the CDR3: TGTGCCAGCAGCTTTACTAGCGGGACAGGTTGGGATACGCAGTATTTT. Based on the CDR3 plus reference TRBV7-3 and TRBJ2-3, the full variable domain is GAGVSQTPSNKVTEKGKYVELRCDPISGHTALYWYRQSLGQGPEFLIYFQGTGAADDSGLPNDRFFAVRPEGSVSTLKIQRTERGDSAVYLCASSFTSGTGWDTQYFGPGTRLTVL.

A single count supports this clone. This chain links TRBV5-1 with TRBJ1-1, with D unclear. V dropped 0 bases and J dropped 1 base, with 7 bases sitting between them. Germline lookup yields CDR1 SGHRS and CDR2 YFSETQ. There are 14 residues in the CDR3. The CDR3 protein is CASSLGVKNTEAFF. The CDR3 coding sequence is TGCGCCAGCAGCTTGGGAGTAAAGAACACTGAAGCTTTCTTT.

The J gene is TRBJ2-7, the V gene TRBV29-1; D is unresolved. Germline V lookup: CDR1 SQVTM, CDR2 ANQGSEA. Deletions cut 4 bases from V and 2 bases from J, with 12 bases between. This CDR3 is built from 13 residues. CDR3 DNA sequence: TGCAGCGTTGTCGGCCGCAGCGCCTACGAGCAGTACTTC. This gives the protein CSVVGRSAYEQYF.

Comments on this clone: Different DNA sequences within this sample yield the same CDR3. The chain uses TRBV7-7 and TRBJ2-5; TRBD1 agrees at 7 bases. J lost 4 bases, V lost 1 base, and 6 bases had no gene match. CDR1 is SSHAT, CDR2 FNYEAQ, per germline (reference sequence). The CDR3 covers 15 residues. The CDR3 is CASSLEGTERETQYF. CDR3 DNA sequence: TGTGCCAGCAGCTTAGAGGGGACAGAGAGAGAGACCCAGTACTTC.

This chain connects TRBV6-6 to TRBJ1-6; D is uncertain. The CDR3 consists of 15 residues. Germline V gives CDR1 MNHNY, CDR2 SVGAGI (reference sequence). Trimming removed 4 bases from V and 5 bases from J, with 12 bases in between. CDR3 nucleotides: TGTGCCAGCAGTTCCCCCGGGTCGAATAATTCACCCCTCCACTTT. It specifies CASSSPGSNNSPLHF.

The V call is TRBV7-9, the J call TRBJ1-1; D is perhaps TRBD1 (6 bases). Germline-derived CDR1 and CDR2 are SEHNR and FQNEAQ (reference sequence). The CDR3 is made up of 15 amino acids. V was clipped by 2 bases and J by 1 base, with 11 bases between them. CDR3 coding DNA: TGTGCCAGCAGCTTAATAGGGGGGGAGAACACTGAAGCTTTCTTT. Translated: CASSLIGGENTEAFF.

The chain couples TRBV19 to TRBJ2-7, with 8 bases fitting TRBD1. J was trimmed by 0 bases and V by 2 bases; bases with no gene match: 15. This CDR3 spans 19 amino acids. In germline, CDR1 is LNHDA, CDR2 SQIVND (reference sequence). The CDR3: CASSISRTGWPLGSYEQYF. The DNA for the CDR3 is TGTGCCAGTAGTATATCTCGGACAGGGTGGCCCCTAGGCTCCTACGAGCAGTACTTC.

The genes are TRBV7-2 and TRBJ2-7, with a possible D match to TRBD2 (6 bases). The CDR3 length is 15 residues. From germline, CDR1 is SGHTA and CDR2 FQGNSA. Trimming took off 5 bases at V and 0 bases at J, with 14 bases between the two ends. The CDR3 region has the DNA TGTGCCAGCAGCCCCGGCCGGGGGTACTCCTACGAGCAGTACTTC. It is translated as CASSPGRGYSYEQYF.

J is TRBJ1-4 and V is TRBV6-5; D unresolved. V gave up 5 bases and J gave up 3 bases, with 10 bases separating them. The CDR3 totals 14 residues. Germline lookup yields CDR1 MNHEY and CDR2 SVGAGI. CDR3 sequence reads: CASSDGSANEKLFF. CDR3 bases: TGTGCCAGCAGTGACGGAAGTGCTAATGAAAAACTGTTTTTT.

DNA for the CDR3: TGTGCCAGTAGTTTCTCCTTAGCCAGTGAGCAGTTCTTC. Its protein is CASSFSLASEQFF. The gene calls are TRBV19 and TRBJ2-1; no reliable D call. This CDR3 is 13 amino acids long. Trimming cost V 5 bases and J 9 bases, with 14 bases left between them. Looked up from germline, CDR1 is LNHDA and CDR2 is SQIVND (reference sequence).